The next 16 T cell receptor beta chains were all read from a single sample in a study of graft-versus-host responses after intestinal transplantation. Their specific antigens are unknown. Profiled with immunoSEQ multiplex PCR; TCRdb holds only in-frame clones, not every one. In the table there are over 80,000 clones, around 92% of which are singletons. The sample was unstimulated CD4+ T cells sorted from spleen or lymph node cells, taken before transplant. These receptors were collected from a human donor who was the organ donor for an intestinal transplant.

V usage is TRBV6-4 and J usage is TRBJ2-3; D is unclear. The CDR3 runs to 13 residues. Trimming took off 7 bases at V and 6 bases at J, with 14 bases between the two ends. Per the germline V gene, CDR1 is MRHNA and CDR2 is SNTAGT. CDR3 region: CASILGSMDTQYF. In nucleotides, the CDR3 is TGTGCCAGCATTCTCGGTAGCATGGATACGCAGTATTTT.

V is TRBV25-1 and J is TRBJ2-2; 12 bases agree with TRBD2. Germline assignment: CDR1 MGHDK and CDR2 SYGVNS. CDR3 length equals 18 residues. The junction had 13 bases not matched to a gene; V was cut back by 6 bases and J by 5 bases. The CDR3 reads CASRRSSGGARGTGELFF. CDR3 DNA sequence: TGTGCCAGCAGGAGGTCTAGCGGGGGGGCTAGGGGAACCGGGGAGCTGTTTTTT.

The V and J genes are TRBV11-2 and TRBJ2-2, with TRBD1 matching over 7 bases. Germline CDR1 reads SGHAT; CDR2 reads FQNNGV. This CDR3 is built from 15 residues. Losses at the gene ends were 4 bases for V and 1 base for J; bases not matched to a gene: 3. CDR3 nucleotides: TGTGCCAGCAGCTCCGGGACAGTGAACACCGGGGAGCTGTTTTTT. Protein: CASSSGTVNTGELFF. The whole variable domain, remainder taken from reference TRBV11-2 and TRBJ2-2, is EAGVAQSPRYKIIEKRQSVAFWCNPISGHATLYWYQQILGQGPKLLIQFQNNGVVDDSQLPKDRFSAERLKGVDSTLKIQPAKLEDSAVYLCASSSGTVNTGELFFGEGSRLTVL.

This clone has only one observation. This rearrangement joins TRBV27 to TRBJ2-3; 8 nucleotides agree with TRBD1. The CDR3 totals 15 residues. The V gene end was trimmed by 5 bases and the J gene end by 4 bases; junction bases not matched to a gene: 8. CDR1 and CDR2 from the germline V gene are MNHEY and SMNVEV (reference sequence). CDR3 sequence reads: CASSRQGIIADTQYF. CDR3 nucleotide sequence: TGTGCCAGCAGTCGACAGGGGATAATCGCAGATACGCAGTATTTT.

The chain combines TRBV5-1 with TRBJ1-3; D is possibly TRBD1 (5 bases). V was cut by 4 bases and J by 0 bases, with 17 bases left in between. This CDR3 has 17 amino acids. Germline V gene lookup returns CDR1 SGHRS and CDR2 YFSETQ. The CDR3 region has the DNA TGCGCCAGCAGCCCCCTTGGGGCGGAGATCTCTGGAAACACCATATATTTT. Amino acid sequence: CASSPLGAEISGNTIYF. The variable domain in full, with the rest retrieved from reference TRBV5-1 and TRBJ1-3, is KAGVTQTPRYLIKTRGQQVTLSCSPISGHRSVSWYQQTPGQGLQFLFEYFSETQRNKGNFPGRFSGRQFSNSRSEMNVSTLELGDSALYLCASSPLGAEISGNTIYFGEGSWLTVV.

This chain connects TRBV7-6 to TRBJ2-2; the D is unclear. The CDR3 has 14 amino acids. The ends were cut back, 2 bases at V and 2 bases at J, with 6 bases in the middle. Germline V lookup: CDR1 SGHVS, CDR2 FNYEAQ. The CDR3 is CASSLPDNTGELFF. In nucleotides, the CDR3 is TGTGCCAGCAGCTTACCAGATAACACCGGGGAGCTGTTTTTT.

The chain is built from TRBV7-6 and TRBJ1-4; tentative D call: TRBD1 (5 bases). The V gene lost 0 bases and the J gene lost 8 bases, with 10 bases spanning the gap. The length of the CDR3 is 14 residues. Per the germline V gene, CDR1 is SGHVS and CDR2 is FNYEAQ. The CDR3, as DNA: TGTGCCAGCAGCTTAGCAGGGGCTGGAGAAAAACTGTTTTTT. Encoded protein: CASSLAGAGEKLFF.

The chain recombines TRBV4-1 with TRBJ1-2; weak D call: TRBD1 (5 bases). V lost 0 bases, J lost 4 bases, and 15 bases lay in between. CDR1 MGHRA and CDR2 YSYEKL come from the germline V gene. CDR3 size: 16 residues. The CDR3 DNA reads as TGCGCCAGCAGCCAAGATATCCCGGGGAGGGGCTATGGCTACACCTTC. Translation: CASSQDIPGRGYGYTF.

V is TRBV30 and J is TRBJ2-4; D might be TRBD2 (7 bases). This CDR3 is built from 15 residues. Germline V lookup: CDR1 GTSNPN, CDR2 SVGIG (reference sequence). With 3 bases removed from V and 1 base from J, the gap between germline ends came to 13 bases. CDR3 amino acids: CAWRPGGPAKNIQYF. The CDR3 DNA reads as TGTGCCTGGAGACCCGGGGGGCCCGCCAAAAACATTCAGTACTTC.

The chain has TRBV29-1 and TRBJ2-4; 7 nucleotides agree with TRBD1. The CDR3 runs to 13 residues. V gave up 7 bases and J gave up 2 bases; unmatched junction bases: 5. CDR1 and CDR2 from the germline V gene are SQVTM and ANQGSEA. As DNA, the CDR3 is TGCAGCGCCCGACAGGGTTCCAAAAACATTCAGTACTTC. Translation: CSARQGSKNIQYF. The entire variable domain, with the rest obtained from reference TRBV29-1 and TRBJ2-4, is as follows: SAVISQKPSRDICQRGTSLTIQCQVDSQVTMMFWYRQQPGQSLTLIATANQGSEATYESGFVIDKFPISRPNLTFSTLTVSNMSPEDSSIYLCSARQGSKNIQYFGAGTRLSVL.

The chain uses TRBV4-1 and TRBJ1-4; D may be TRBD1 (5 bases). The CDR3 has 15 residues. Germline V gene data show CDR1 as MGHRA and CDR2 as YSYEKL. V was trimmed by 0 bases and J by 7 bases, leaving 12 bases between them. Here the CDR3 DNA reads TGCGCCAGCAGCCAAGACTCCCAGGGCGGTGAAAAACTGTTTTTT. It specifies CASSQDSQGGEKLFF.

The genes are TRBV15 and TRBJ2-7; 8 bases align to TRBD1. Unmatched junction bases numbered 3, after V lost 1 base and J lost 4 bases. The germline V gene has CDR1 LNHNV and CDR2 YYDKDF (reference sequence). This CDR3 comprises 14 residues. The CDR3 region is CATSRGDRGYEQYF. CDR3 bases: TGTGCCACCAGCAGAGGAGACAGGGGTTACGAGCAGTACTTC.

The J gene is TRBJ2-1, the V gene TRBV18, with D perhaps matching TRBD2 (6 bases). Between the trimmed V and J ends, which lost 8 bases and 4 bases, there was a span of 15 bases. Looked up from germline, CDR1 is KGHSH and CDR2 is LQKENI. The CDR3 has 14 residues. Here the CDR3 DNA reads TGTGCCAGCGGCGCGGGGTCCCAATACAATGAGCAGTTCTTC. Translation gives CASGAGSQYNEQFF. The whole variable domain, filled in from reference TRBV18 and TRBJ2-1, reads NAGVMQNPRHLVRRRGQEARLRCSPMKGHSHVYWYRQLPEEGLKFMVYLQKENIIDESGMPKERFSAEFPKEGPSILRIQQVVRGDSAAYFCASGAGSQYNEQFFGPGTRLTVL.

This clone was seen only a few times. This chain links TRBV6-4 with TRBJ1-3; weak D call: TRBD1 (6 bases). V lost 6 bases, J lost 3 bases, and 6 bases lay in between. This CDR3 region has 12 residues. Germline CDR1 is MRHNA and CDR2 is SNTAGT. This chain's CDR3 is CASRQGGNTIYF. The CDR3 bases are TGTGCCAGCAGACAGGGTGGAAACACCATATATTTT.

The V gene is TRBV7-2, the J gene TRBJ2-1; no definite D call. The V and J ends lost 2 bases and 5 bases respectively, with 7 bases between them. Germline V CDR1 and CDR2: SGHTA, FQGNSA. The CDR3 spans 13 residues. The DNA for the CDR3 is TGTGCCAGCAGCTTACAGGTAAACAATGAGCAGTTCTTC. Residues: CASSLQVNNEQFF.

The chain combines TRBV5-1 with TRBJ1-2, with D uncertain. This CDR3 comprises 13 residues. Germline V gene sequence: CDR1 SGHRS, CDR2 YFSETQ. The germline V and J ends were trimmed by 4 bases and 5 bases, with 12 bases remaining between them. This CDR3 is CASSTAGSYGYTF. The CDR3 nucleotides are TGCGCCAGCAGCACGGCAGGCAGTTATGGCTACACCTTC.